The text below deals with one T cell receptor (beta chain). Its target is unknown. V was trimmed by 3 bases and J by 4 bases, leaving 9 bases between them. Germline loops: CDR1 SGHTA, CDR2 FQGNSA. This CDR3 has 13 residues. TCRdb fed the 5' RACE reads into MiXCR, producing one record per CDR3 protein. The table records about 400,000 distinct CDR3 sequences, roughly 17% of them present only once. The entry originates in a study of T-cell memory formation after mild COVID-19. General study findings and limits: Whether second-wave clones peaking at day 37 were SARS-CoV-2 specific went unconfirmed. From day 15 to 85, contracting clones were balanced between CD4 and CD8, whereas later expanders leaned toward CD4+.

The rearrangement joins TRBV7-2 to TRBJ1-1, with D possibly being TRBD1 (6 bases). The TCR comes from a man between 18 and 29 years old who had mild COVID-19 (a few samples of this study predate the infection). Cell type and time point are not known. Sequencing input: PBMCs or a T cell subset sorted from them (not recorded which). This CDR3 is CASSFHRATEAFF. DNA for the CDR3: TGTGCCAGCAGCTTTCACAGGGCCACTGAAGCTTTCTTT.